The sequence of this T cell receptor (beta chain) was determined in a study of cytomegalovirus exposure and HLA in healthy donors. Study as a whole: Roughly 85 million unique TCRs from HLA-typed donors were held in an early release of data.

This CDR3 comprises 15 residues. Germline lookup yields CDR1 SGHTA and CDR2 FQGNSA. Trimming removed 6 bases at V and 4 bases at J, with 18 bases between. The PCR contained 60 Vbeta and 13 Jbeta primers. The assay was immunoSEQ multiplex PCR, and TCRdb's table has in-frame clones only and misses some. The data show more than 95,000 clones, with 9.5% to 13% seen just once and approximately 6% held by the top ten. This clone was observed a handful of times. This receptor was obtained from a man in his forties in good health and CMV-seropositive. Specimen: PBMCs. The J gene is TRBJ1-1, the V gene TRBV7-2, with a tentative D call TRBD1 (6 bases). CDR3 sequence reads: CASRTGGARATEAFF. The CDR3 DNA sequence: TGTGCCAGCAGGACGGGGGGCGCGCGGGCCACTGAAGCTTTCTTT.